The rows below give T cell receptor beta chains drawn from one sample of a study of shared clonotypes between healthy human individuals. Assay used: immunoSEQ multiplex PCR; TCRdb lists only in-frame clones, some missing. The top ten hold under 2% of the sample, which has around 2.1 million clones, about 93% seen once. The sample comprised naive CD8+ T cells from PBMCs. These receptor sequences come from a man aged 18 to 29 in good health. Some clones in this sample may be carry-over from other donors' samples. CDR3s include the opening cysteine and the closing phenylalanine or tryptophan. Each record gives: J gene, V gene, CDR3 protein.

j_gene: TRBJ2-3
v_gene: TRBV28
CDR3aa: CASSLTRTLDTQYF

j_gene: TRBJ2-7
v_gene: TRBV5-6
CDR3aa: CASSIGVPDEQYF

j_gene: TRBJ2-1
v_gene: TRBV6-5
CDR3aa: CASSYGETYNEQFF

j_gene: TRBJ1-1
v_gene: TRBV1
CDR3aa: CTSGGGTMRYGMNTEAFF

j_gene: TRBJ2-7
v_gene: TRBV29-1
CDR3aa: CSVYGSYEQYF

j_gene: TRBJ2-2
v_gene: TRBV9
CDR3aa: CASSAPTSGELFF

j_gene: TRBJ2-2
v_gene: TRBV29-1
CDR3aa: CSVEPPTRMGSGELFF

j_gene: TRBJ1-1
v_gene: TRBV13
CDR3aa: CASSLVRGQRTEAFF

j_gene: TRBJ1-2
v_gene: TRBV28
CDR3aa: CASSLGTGLANYGYTF

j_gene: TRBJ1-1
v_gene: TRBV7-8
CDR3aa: CASSPRGSEAFF

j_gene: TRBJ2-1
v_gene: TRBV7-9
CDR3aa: CASSTRDSYNEQFF

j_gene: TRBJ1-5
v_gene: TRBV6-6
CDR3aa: CASSYDEGSNQPQHF

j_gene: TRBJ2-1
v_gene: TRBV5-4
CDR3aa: CASSLLIDYNEQFF

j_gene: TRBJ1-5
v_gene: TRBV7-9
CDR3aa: CASSSGWNQPQHF

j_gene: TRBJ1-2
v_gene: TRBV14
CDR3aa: CASSHGRGDGYTF

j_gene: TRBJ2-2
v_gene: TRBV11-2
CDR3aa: CASFGGSNTGELFF

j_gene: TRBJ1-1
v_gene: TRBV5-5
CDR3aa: CASSLKITGPLTEAFF

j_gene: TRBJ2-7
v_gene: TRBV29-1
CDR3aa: CSVEKKDRTEQYF

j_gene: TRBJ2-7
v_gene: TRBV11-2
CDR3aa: CASSFGRLTYEQYF

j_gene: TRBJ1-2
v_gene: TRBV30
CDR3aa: CAWSVQGQALGYTF

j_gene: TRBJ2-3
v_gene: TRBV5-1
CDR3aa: CASSLVGGDTQYF

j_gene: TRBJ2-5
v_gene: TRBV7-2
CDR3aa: CASSQQGLGQTQYF

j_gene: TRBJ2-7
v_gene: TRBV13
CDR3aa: CASSQTGVHEQYF

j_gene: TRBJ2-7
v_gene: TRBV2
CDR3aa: CASSELASTYEQYF

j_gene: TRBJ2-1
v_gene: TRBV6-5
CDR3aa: CASSYLAAGSYNEQFF

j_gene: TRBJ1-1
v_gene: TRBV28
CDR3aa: CASSLGQTGTEAFF

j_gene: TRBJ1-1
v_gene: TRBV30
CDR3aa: CAWMPRGNTEAFF

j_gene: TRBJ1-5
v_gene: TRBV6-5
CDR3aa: CASRSTGAYNQPQHF

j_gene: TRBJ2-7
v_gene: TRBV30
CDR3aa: CAWSVVVASGSLPTYEQYF

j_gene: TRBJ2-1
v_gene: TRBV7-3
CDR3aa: CASSPNPGTEATYNEQFF

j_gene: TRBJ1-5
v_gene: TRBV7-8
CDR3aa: CASSPGQGNQPQHF

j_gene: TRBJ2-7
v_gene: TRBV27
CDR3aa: CASSSPGQGQHEQYF

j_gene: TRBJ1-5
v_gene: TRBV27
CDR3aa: CASSLLGPNSNQPQHF

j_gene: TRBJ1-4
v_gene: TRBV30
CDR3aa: CAWKNGATNEKLFF